Sequencing of this T cell receptor (beta chain) was carried out in a study of T-cell memory formation after mild COVID-19 (dated by TCRdb to the early 2020s). As for the study more broadly: TCR sequence clusters from the two donors were largely donor specific. In a couple of donors, T-cell clones that expanded and contracted after mild COVID-19 were followed by sequencing TCRalpha and TCRbeta repertoires longitudinally. The cohort comprised two young, previously healthy adult volunteers, one female and one male.

Ficoll-Paque density gradient centrifugation was used to isolate PBMCs. Reads for this sample came from an Illumina NovaSeq 6000. cDNA libraries for TCRalpha and TCRbeta were prepared by 5'RACE using constant-segment primers, with sample barcodes and unique molecular identifiers added. Trizol reagent was used to extract RNA from every sample. Library amplification was performed in two PCR steps, and a second sample barcode and Illumina TruSeq adapters were introduced in the second step. Sequencing of the libraries was done on an Illumina NovaSeq, producing 2 x 150 bp paired-end reads. In the paper's pipeline: With migec v1.2.7, reads were demultiplexed and then collapsed into UMI-guided consensus sequences. Using mixcr v2.1.11, UMI consensuses were aligned to TRA and TRB V and J templates and then assembled into clonotypes. A clonotype was counted as expanded or contracted only if both edgeR and NoisET called the change significant, with noise models trained on biological replicates. For edgeR calls, the cutoffs were a false discovery rate-adjusted p below 0.01 and a log2 fold-change threshold of 1. As an exploratory analysis of dynamics, PCA with hierarchical clustering was applied to max-normalized trajectories of the 1000 most abundant clonotypes. Separately sequenced CD4+ and CD8+ repertoires were used to assign the CD4 or CD8 phenotype of responding clones. TCRdb reworked the public reads: Q25 trimming with fastp, MiXCR clone assembly, productive beta chains retained. CDR3 protein duplicates are merged, each entry listing the most common genes and DNA. TCRdb's processing, not the authors', yielded these V and J calls. Within this sample are around 390,000 distinct CDR3 sequences, with around a sixth of them counted one time only. Under 25% of the sample comes from the top ten.

The study at large found these results: Whether the second-wave clones peaking on day 37 were SARS-CoV-2 specific was not confirmed. Contracting CD4+ clones were located mainly in the CM and EM memory subsets, whereas CD8+ clones were found to be enriched in EMRA. The detection of some responding clones in pre-infection memory suggests that pre-existing cross-reactive memory T cells joined the SARS-CoV-2 response. Only two mild cases were covered in the study, and larger cohorts including severe cases with pre-infection samples were considered necessary. From day 15 to 85, contracting clones showed balanced CD4/CD8 phenotypes, whereas a second wave of clones that expanded from day 15 to 37 leaned towards CD4+.

CDR1 and CDR2 were assigned from the germline V gene as SGHTA and FQGNSA. V loses 4 bases, J loses 8 bases, and the germline ends lie 14 bases apart. CDR3 length: 13 amino acids, cysteine to phenylalanine. Of the read, only the CDR3 DNA is kept; its 39 bases are in frame from base 1. Notes on this clonotype: The antigen it binds to is not known. No base quality information exists; no much larger clone differs at one position.

Sequenced input: PBMCs or a T cell subset sorted from them (not recorded which). The origin of this receptor is a young man who had mild COVID-19 (a few samples of this study predate the infection). The sample titles of this study are shuffled in the database, so cell type and time point are left out; the donor was told from shared clones. The sequence links TRBV7-2 to TRBJ1-2, with a weak D call of TRBD1 (6 bases match). The DNA is TGTGCCAGCAGCTCAGACGCTACAGGGGGCTACACCTTC. Translated, it gives CASSSDATGGYTF.